Listed below are T cell receptor beta chains from one sample, sequenced in a study of T cells expressing NK-cell markers. TCRdb reprocessed the 5' RACE reads and reports one entry per CDR3 protein, with no DNA. The sample holds some 150,000 distinct CDR3 sequences. The sequenced material came from blood T cells: a sorted CD56 or NKG2C T cell subset, CD4+ or CD8+ T cells, or bulk PBMC T cells (not recorded which). These receptors came from a man aged 18 to 35 in good health. The CDR3 runs from the conserved cysteine through the conserved F or W. Each record gives: V gene, J gene, CDR3 protein.

V gene: TRBV4-2
J gene: TRBJ2-1
CDR3 protein: CASSQGQWGEQFF

V gene: TRBV12-3/TRBV12-4
J gene: TRBJ2-3
CDR3 protein: CASSFLSSGYTDTQYF

V gene: TRBV5-1
J gene: TRBJ1-1
CDR3 protein: CASSSRGGYTEAFF

V gene: TRBV18
J gene: TRBJ2-6
CDR3 protein: CASSPGLSGANVLTF

V gene: TRBV25-1
J gene: TRBJ2-1
CDR3 protein: CASIRGGEQFF

V gene: TRBV4-2
J gene: TRBJ2-2
CDR3 protein: CASSQGVTGPRGELFF

V gene: TRBV20-1
J gene: TRBJ2-5
CDR3 protein: CSALLFGISQETQYF

V gene: TRBV12-3/TRBV12-4
J gene: TRBJ2-3
CDR3 protein: CASRPGQQTQYF

V gene: TRBV6-2/TRBV6-3
J gene: TRBJ2-3
CDR3 protein: CASSSQAGVRTDTQYF

V gene: TRBV19
J gene: TRBJ1-1
CDR3 protein: CATRTGWPDTEAFF

V gene: TRBV6-6
J gene: TRBJ2-5
CDR3 protein: CASRPGTGETQYF

V gene: TRBV29-1
J gene: TRBJ2-1
CDR3 protein: CSADPPSGRQESSYNEQFF

V gene: TRBV13
J gene: TRBJ1-5
CDR3 protein: CASSSRGSQPQHF

V gene: TRBV6-5
J gene: TRBJ2-2
CDR3 protein: CASSYLAGPNTGELFF

V gene: TRBV12-3/TRBV12-4
J gene: TRBJ2-1
CDR3 protein: CASSYLRGYNEQFF

V gene: TRBV15
J gene: TRBJ2-2
CDR3 protein: CATAQGLDHGELFF

V gene: TRBV7-6
J gene: TRBJ2-7
CDR3 protein: CASSLSIIGTGQGGYEQYF

V gene: TRBV23-1
J gene: TRBJ2-1
CDR3 protein: CASNNHTGTSLYNEQFF